Presented here are 29 T cell receptor beta chains from one specimen sequenced in a study of blood T cell repertoires in COVID-19. Generated by immunoSEQ multiplex PCR, the TCRdb table keeps only in-frame clones and is missing some. This repertoire shows about 74,000 clones, 88% found once; its top ten account for more than 1.5%. Sequencing was done on a sample of peripheral blood. These receptors were taken from a woman older than 75 with active or convalescent COVID-19.

V is TRBV5-6 and J is TRBJ1-1, with 7 bases that match TRBD1. The junction had 9 bases not matched to a gene; V was cut back by 4 bases and J by 3 bases. The CDR3 is 15 residues long. CDR1 and CDR2 (germline): SGHDT, YYEEEE. CDR3 protein: CASSPAPTGYTEAFF. Here the CDR3 DNA reads TGTGCCAGCAGCCCAGCCCCGACAGGGTACACTGAAGCTTTCTTT.

The chain employs TRBV4-3 and TRBJ2-5; TRBD2 aligns across 9 bases. The CDR3 consists of 18 residues. Germline loops: CDR1 LGHNA, CDR2 YSLEER. The V segment lost 4 bases and the J segment 5 bases; nucleotides outside the gene matches: 17. CDR3 DNA: TGCGCCAGCAGCCCCATTGGGCCGGCGGGGGGGCCGTGGGAGACCCAGTACTTC. It specifies CASSPIGPAGGPWETQYF.

The V and J genes are TRBV11-2 and TRBJ1-1; 12 bases line up with TRBD1. The CDR3 sequence is 15 residues long. Germline V CDR1 and CDR2: SGHAT, FQNNGV. V shed 5 bases and J 6 bases; nucleotides not matched to a gene: 7. The CDR3 DNA reads TGTGCCAGCAGCCTAGGGGGACAGGGGGCCTCTGAAGCTTTCTTT. It translates to CASSLGGQGASEAFF.

The chain combines TRBV4-1 with TRBJ2-5; the D gene is possibly TRBD2 (6 bases). V shed 2 bases and J shed 2 bases, with 12 bases lying between them. Per the germline V gene, CDR1 is MGHRA and CDR2 is YSYEKL. This CDR3 spans 15 amino acids. The CDR3 sequence is CASSQRGTKQETQYF. CDR3 DNA sequence: TGCGCCAGCAGCCAACGGGGGACGAAGCAAGAGACCCAGTACTTC.

The rearrangement links TRBV27 to TRBJ1-5; D is uncertain. V was pared by 8 bases and J by 6 bases, with 14 bases between. CDR1 is MNHEY and CDR2 is SMNVEV in the germline V gene (reference sequence). The CDR3 runs to 13 residues. The CDR3 spells CASALAQSQPQHF. CDR3 bases: TGTGCCAGCGCCCTGGCCCAAAGTCAGCCCCAGCATTTT.

This chain joins TRBV2 and TRBJ2-5, with a weak D call TRBD2 (6 bases). The germline gives CDR1 SNHLY, CDR2 FYNNEI. The CDR3 loop spans 15 amino acids. V was pared by 5 bases and J by 7 bases, with 20 bases between. The CDR3 spells CASSYQRGLSATQYF. The CDR3, as DNA: TGTGCCAGCAGTTATCAGAGGGGACTCTCCGCGACCCAGTACTTC.

Here the CDR3 DNA reads TGCGCCAGCAGCCCCCGCTTGGCGGGGGGGTATAGCTCCTACAATGAGCAGTTCTTC. Translation: CASSPRLAGGYSSYNEQFF. This rearrangement joins TRBV4-3 to TRBJ2-1, with TRBD2 identical over 9 bases. V was clipped by 4 bases and J by 0 bases; unmatched bases: 13. This CDR3 is 19 amino acids long. Germline CDR1 is LGHNA and CDR2 is YSLEER.

The chain couples TRBV11-3 to TRBJ2-7; D perhaps matches TRBD2 (6 bases). Looked up from germline, CDR1 is SGHNT and CDR2 is YENEEA. The CDR3 covers 16 residues. V lost 2 bases to trimming and J lost 5 bases, with 19 bases between them. CDR3 sequence (DNA): TGTGCCAGCAGCTTATACCCGACCCGCGGGGTTGACGAGCAGTACTTC. This sequence encodes CASSLYPTRGVDEQYF.

The chain links TRBV5-4 to TRBJ2-7, with 9 bases matching TRBD2. J was trimmed by 3 bases and V by 5 bases; bases with no gene match: 9. CDR1 is SGHNT and CDR2 is YYREEE in the germline V gene (reference sequence). The CDR3 has 15 residues. CDR3 in DNA: TGTGCCAGCAGGACTACTAGCGGGCCTAACTACGAGCAGTACTTC. It specifies CASRTTSGPNYEQYF.

V usage is TRBV5-1 and J usage is TRBJ2-3; 7 bases fit TRBD1. After removal of 0 bases from V and 4 bases from J, the junction contained 8 bases not matched to a gene. This CDR3 is built from 16 residues. The germline V gene encodes CDR1 SGHRS and CDR2 YFSETQ. The CDR3 loop reads CASSLGRDSLSDTQYF. CDR3 in DNA: TGCGCCAGCAGCTTGGGCCGGGACAGTCTATCAGATACGCAGTATTTT.

The genes are TRBV4-3 and TRBJ1-2; 10 nucleotides match TRBD1. CDR3 length: 14 amino acids. The V and J ends lost 2 bases and 8 bases, in that order; junction bases with no gene match: 5. Looked up from germline, CDR1 is LGHNA and CDR2 is YSLEER. The CDR3 bases are TGCGCCAGCAGCCAACGGGACAGGGGAGGGGGCTACACCTTC. Encoded protein: CASSQRDRGGGYTF.

The V and J genes are TRBV6-2 or TRBV6-3 and TRBJ2-7, with TRBD2 matching 7 bases. The CDR3 length is 17 residues. After removal of 3 bases from V and 2 bases from J, the junction contained 13 bases not matched to a gene. CDR1 and CDR2 from the germline V gene are MNHEY and SVGEGT. The chain's CDR3 is CASSYGTQRGLPYEQYF. In nucleotides, the CDR3 is TGTGCCAGCAGTTATGGGACCCAGAGGGGACTACCCTACGAGCAGTACTTC.

The CDR3: CASSSSTSGGPKPNEQYF. The CDR3, as DNA: TGTGCCAGCAGCTCCTCAACTAGCGGGGGCCCCAAACCCAACGAGCAGTACTTC. The J gene is TRBJ2-7, the V gene TRBV7-9; TRBD2 matches 11 bases. Germline V CDR1 and CDR2: SEHNR, FQNEAQ (reference sequence). CDR3 length: 18 amino acids. V lost 4 bases to trimming and J lost 5 bases; unmatched junction nucleotides: 16.

The rearrangement links TRBV2 to TRBJ1-2; no definite D call. CDR1 and CDR2 (germline): SNHLY, FYNNEI. The CDR3 is 13 amino acids. V shed 2 bases and J shed 4 bases, with 8 bases lying between them. CDR3 loop: CASSETGSYGYTF. The CDR3 nucleotides are TGTGCCAGCAGTGAAACGGGGTCCTATGGCTACACCTTC.

The chain couples TRBV5-1 to TRBJ1-5; the match to TRBD1 covers 10 bases. The CDR3 extends over 14 amino acids. Germline-derived CDR1 and CDR2 are SGHRS and YFSETQ. The V and J ends lost 5 bases and 5 bases, in that order; junction bases with no gene match: 4. Here the CDR3 DNA reads TGCGCCAGCAGGACTGGGACAGGGGATCAGCCCCAGCATTTT. Its translation is CASRTGTGDQPQHF.

The chain links TRBV3-1 (or the pseudogene TRBV3-2) to TRBJ2-1, with TRBD1 matching over 11 bases. The CDR3 spans 14 residues. Germline V CDR1 and CDR2: LGHDT, YNNKEL (reference sequence). The V and J ends lost 3 bases and 6 bases, in that order; junction bases with no gene match: 1. The CDR3 here is CASSQGQGVNEQFF. The CDR3 DNA follows: TGTGCCAGCAGCCAGGGACAGGGGGTCAATGAGCAGTTCTTC.

The gene calls are TRBV7-9 and TRBJ1-1, with D uncertain. Germline-derived CDR1 and CDR2 are SEHNR and FQNEAQ (reference sequence). V lost 4 bases to trimming and J lost 1 base, with 10 bases between them. CDR3 length: 14 amino acids. The CDR3 here is CASSSGGWNTEAFF. The CDR3 nucleotides read TGTGCCAGCAGCTCTGGCGGATGGAACACTGAAGCTTTCTTT.

The J gene is TRBJ2-1, the V gene TRBV7-2; 7 nucleotides line up with TRBD2. With 5 bases clipped from V and 1 base from J, the junction kept 5 bases outside the gene matches. CDR1 is SGHTA, CDR2 FQGNSA, per germline. The CDR3 spans 15 residues. As DNA, the CDR3 is TGTGCCAGCAGCCGGGGGAGGGCATCCTACAATGAGCAGTTCTTC. This codes for CASSRGRASYNEQFF.

The chain combines TRBV6-1 with TRBJ2-5; unclear D gene. Trimming took 4 bases from V and 0 from J, leaving 18 bases between them. The germline CDR1 and CDR2 sequences are MNHNS and SASEGT. The CDR3 runs to 17 residues. The CDR3 sequence is CASSASFDFGYQETQYF. The CDR3 nucleotides read TGTGCCAGCAGTGCCTCCTTCGATTTCGGGTACCAAGAGACCCAGTACTTC.

The genes are TRBV3-1 (or the pseudogene TRBV3-2) and TRBJ1-6, with D hard to call. Germline V gives CDR1 LGHDT, CDR2 YNNKEL (reference sequence). The CDR3 extends over 13 amino acids. With 0 bases removed from V and 10 bases from J, the gap between germline ends came to 7 bases. In nucleotides, the CDR3 is TGTGCCAGCAGCCAAGACGGAGGATCACCCCTCCACTTT. Translated, it gives CASSQDGGSPLHF.

The chain's CDR3 is CASSQAIGGEQYF. The CDR3 DNA is TGTGCCAGCAGCCAAGCGATAGGGGGCGAGCAGTACTTC. The genes are TRBV4-2 and TRBJ2-7; D perhaps matches TRBD1 (6 bases). The CDR3 has 13 residues. V was pared by 1 base and J by 6 bases, with 10 bases between. From germline, CDR1 is LGHNA and CDR2 YNFKEQ.

The CDR3 sequence is CASSRTGWAGETYEQYF. CDR3 nucleotides: TGCGCCAGCAGTCGAACCGGCTGGGCAGGGGAAACCTACGAGCAGTACTTC. The chain employs TRBV23-1 and TRBJ2-7, with D possibly matching TRBD1 (6 bases). TRBV23-1 is reported as an ORF; its role is uncertain. The V end was cut by 4 bases, the J end by 2 bases, with 21 bases between. The CDR3 is 17 residues long.

This clone was picked up a small number of times. The J gene is TRBJ1-4, the V gene TRBV19; TRBD1 matches at 8 bases. The germline CDR1 and CDR2 sequences are LNHDA and SQIVND (reference sequence). This CDR3 is 13 amino acids long. Trimming removed 7 bases from V and 3 bases from J; junction bases left unmatched: 1. CDR3: CASTTGANEKLFF. CDR3 DNA: TGTGCCAGTACGACAGGGGCTAATGAAAAACTGTTTTTT.

The chain joins TRBV5-5 to TRBJ2-7; tentative D call: TRBD1 (5 bases). Germline assignment: CDR1 SGHKS and CDR2 YYEKEE (reference sequence). The V gene lost 4 bases and the J gene lost 2 bases, with 10 bases spanning the gap. The CDR3 is made up of 13 amino acids. CDR3 loop: CASSPAQAYEQYF. The CDR3 nucleotides read TGTGCCAGCAGCCCTGCACAGGCCTACGAGCAGTACTTC.

V gene TRBV5-5 combines with J gene TRBJ2-5, with D maybe TRBD1 (7 bases). Germline lookup yields CDR1 SGHKS and CDR2 YYEKEE (reference sequence). This CDR3 contains 14 residues. Trimming left V 0 bases short and J 7 bases short, with 13 bases between. The CDR3 DNA follows: TGTGCCAGCAGCTTGGATGGAGGGGGCCGGACCCAGTACTTC. Encoded protein: CASSLDGGGRTQYF.

This chain joins TRBV4-1 and TRBJ1-2; TRBD1 aligns across 7 bases. Losses at the gene ends were 0 bases for V and 2 bases for J; bases not matched to a gene: 3. CDR1 MGHRA and CDR2 YSYEKL come from the germline V gene. The CDR3 loop spans 15 amino acids. In DNA form, the CDR3 reads TGCGCCAGCAGCCAAGAGCCGACAGGGAACTATGGCTACACCTTC. Protein product: CASSQEPTGNYGYTF.

The genes are TRBV27 and TRBJ1-2, with TRBD1 matching 7 bases. V lost 8 bases to trimming and J lost 7 bases; unmatched junction nucleotides: 13. The V gene's germline CDR1 is MNHEY and CDR2 SMNVEV (reference sequence). The CDR3 consists of 14 residues. Here the CDR3 DNA reads TGTGCCAGCTCTCACGGGATCCACAGGGGTGGCTACACCTTC. This translates into CASSHGIHRGGYTF.

V gene TRBV4-2 combines with J gene TRBJ2-6; D perhaps matches TRBD1 (8 bases). Germline loops: CDR1 LGHNA, CDR2 YNFKEQ. The V gene lost 1 base and the J gene lost 1 base, with 14 bases spanning the gap. The CDR3 consists of 18 residues. As DNA, the CDR3 is TGTGCCAGCAGCCAAGGCAGGGGGCGGGGGTCTGGGGCCAACGTCCTGACTTTC. Its protein product is CASSQGRGRGSGANVLTF.

The chain employs TRBV7-3 and TRBJ2-5; TRBD2 matches at 8 bases. V trimming: 5 bases; J trimming: 5 bases; junction bases outside the gene matches: 13. Germline values: CDR1 SGHTA, CDR2 FQGTGA. CDR3 length equals 16 residues. In DNA, the CDR3 is TGTGCCAGCAGCCTCGCCGCCGGACTAGCAGGGGAGACCCAGTACTTC. Its protein is CASSLAAGLAGETQYF.